The entry that follows covers one TCR beta chain sequence. Its matching antigen is unknown. The record originates from a study of cytomegalovirus exposure and HLA in healthy donors. Broader study findings: Most TCRs appeared rarely, but some public TCRs recurred in many donors. Associated with cytomegalovirus, according to the listing, were 164 TCR beta chains. Subsequent analysis showed first-cohort TCR clusters tending to co-occur in 120 validation repertoires.

The CDR3 totals 12 residues. Germline assignment: CDR1 SGHRS and CDR2 YFSETQ. V was clipped by 2 bases and J by 3 bases, with 2 bases between them. Data came from immunoSEQ multiplex PCR; TCRdb stores just in-frame clones and leaves some out. The sample contains about 71,000 clones, about 94% of which appear only once. The donors were members of the validation cohort, which comprised under 150 subjects and was separate from the first cohort of 666 subjects. This receptor was identified in a woman aged 18-35 years in good health and CMV-seronegative. J is TRBJ2-2 and V is TRBV5-1; no clear D gene. Sequencing was performed on PBMCs. DNA of the CDR3: TGCGCCAGCAGCTTCGACACCGGGGAGCTGTTTTTT. Protein: CASSFDTGELFF. Full variable domain (remainder filled in from reference TRBV5-1 and TRBJ2-2): KAGVTQTPRYLIKTRGQQVTLSCSPISGHRSVSWYQQTPGQGLQFLFEYFSETQRNKGNFPGRFSGRQFSNSRSEMNVSTLELGDSALYLCASSFDTGELFFGEGSRLTVL.